These 8 T cell receptor beta chains came from one sample sequenced in a study of T cell changes during pregnancy in multiple sclerosis. Only in-frame clones appear in the TCRdb table, and some are missing; sequencing was by immunoSEQ multiplex PCR. The sample includes tens of thousands of clones, roughly nine tenths of them seen just once. The sample consisted of peripheral blood, taken in the second trimester of pregnancy. The receptors were gathered from a female donor with multiple sclerosis, enrolled in a pregnancy study.

V and J are TRBV6-6 and TRBJ1-5; weak D call: TRBD1 (6 bases). This CDR3 comprises 13 residues. The germline V gene has CDR1 MNHNY and CDR2 SVGAGI (reference sequence). V was pared by 6 bases and J by 0 bases, with 6 bases between. Here the CDR3 reads CASRQGSNQPQHF. Written as DNA, the CDR3 is TGTGCCAGCAGACAGGGTAGCAATCAGCCCCAGCATTTT.

The chain has TRBV6-5 and TRBJ2-3, with 7 bases matching TRBD2. This CDR3 spans 14 amino acids. The V gene end was trimmed by 6 bases and the J gene end by 2 bases; junction bases not matched to a gene: 5. Germline CDR1 is MNHEY and CDR2 is SVGAGI. CDR3 region: CASRLGGSTDTQYF. The CDR3 DNA reads as TGTGCCAGCAGACTCGGGGGGTCCACAGATACGCAGTATTTT.

The chain recombines TRBV9 with TRBJ2-7; TRBD1 aligns across 8 bases. This CDR3 comprises 13 residues. After removal of 2 bases from V and 5 bases from J, the junction contained 3 bases not matched to a gene. Germline CDR1 SGDLS, CDR2 YYNGEE. The CDR3 nucleotides are TGTGCCAGCAGCGTCGGACAGGGCAACGAGCAGTACTTC. Translated: CASSVGQGNEQYF.

V and J are TRBV7-2 and TRBJ1-1; D is undetermined. This CDR3 has 15 residues. Germline-derived CDR1 and CDR2 are SGHTA and FQGNSA. With 1 base removed from V and 0 bases from J, the gap between germline ends came to 9 bases. The CDR3 region is CASSLEPVLNTEAFF. CDR3 bases: TGTGCCAGCAGCTTAGAGCCGGTGTTGAACACTGAAGCTTTCTTT. Complete variable domain (other parts from reference TRBV7-2 and TRBJ1-1): GAGVSQSPSNKVTEKGKDVELRCDPISGHTALYWYRQSLGQGLEFLIYFQGNSAPDKSGLPSDRFSAERTGGSVSTLTIQRTQQEDSAVYLCASSLEPVLNTEAFFGQGTRLTVV.

V is TRBV18 and J is TRBJ1-1, with D perhaps TRBD1 (6 bases). The CDR3 loop spans 16 amino acids. Trimming took 3 bases from V and 5 from J, leaving 19 bases between them. The V gene's germline CDR1 is KGHSH and CDR2 LQKENI. CDR3 amino acids: CASSPKKQGIGTEAFF. The DNA for the CDR3 is TGTGCCAGCTCACCCAAGAAACAGGGAATAGGGACTGAAGCTTTCTTT. The entire variable domain, with the rest obtained from reference TRBV18 and TRBJ1-1, is as follows: NAGVMQNPRHLVRRRGQEARLRCSPMKGHSHVYWYRQLPEEGLKFMVYLQKENIIDESGMPKERFSAEFPKEGPSILRIQQVVRGDSAAYFCASSPKKQGIGTEAFFGQGTRLTVV.

CDR3 DNA: TGTGCCAGCAGTGAAGAAGGGACAGGAAACACCATATATTTT. The encoded protein is CASSEEGTGNTIYF. The genes are TRBV25-1 and TRBJ1-3; a weak D match, TRBD1 (6 bases). Germline loops: CDR1 MGHDK, CDR2 SYGVNS. The CDR3 is 14 residues long. The germline V and J ends were trimmed by 2 bases and 4 bases, with 9 bases remaining between them.

The chain is built from TRBV5-6 and TRBJ1-4; 8 nucleotides align to TRBD1. Trimming removed 6 bases from V and 8 bases from J; junction bases left unmatched: 12. CDR3 length: 15 amino acids. CDR1 is SGHDT and CDR2 is YYEEEE in the germline V gene. The CDR3 coding sequence is TGTGCCAGCACCACTCGCAGGGGGCGAAGGGAAAAACTGTTTTTT. It codes for CASTTRRGRREKLFF.

The sample holds a few counts of this clone. This chain links TRBV4-3 with TRBJ1-2; 7 nucleotides match TRBD1. CDR1 and CDR2 from the germline V gene are LGHNA and YSLEER. The junction had 4 bases not matched to a gene; V was cut back by 0 bases and J by 3 bases. The CDR3 runs to 15 residues. The CDR3 sequence: CASSQEEGAYYGYTF. The CDR3 coding sequence is TGCGCCAGCAGCCAAGAGGAGGGGGCTTACTATGGCTACACCTTC.